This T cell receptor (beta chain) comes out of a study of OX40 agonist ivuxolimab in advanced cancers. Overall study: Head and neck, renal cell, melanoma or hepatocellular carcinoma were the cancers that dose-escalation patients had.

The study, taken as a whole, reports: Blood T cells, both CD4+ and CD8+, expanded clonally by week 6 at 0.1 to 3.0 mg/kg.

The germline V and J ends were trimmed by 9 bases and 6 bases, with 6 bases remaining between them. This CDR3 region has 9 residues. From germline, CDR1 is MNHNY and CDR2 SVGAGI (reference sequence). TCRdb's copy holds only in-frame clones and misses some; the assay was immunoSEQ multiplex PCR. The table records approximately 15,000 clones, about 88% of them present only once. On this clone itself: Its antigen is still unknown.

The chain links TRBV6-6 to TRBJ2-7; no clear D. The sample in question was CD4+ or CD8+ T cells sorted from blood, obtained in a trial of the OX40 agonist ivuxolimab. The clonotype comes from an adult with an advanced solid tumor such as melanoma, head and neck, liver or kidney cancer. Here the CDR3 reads CARDFEQYF. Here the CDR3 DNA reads TGTGCCAGGGATTTCGAGCAGTACTTC.